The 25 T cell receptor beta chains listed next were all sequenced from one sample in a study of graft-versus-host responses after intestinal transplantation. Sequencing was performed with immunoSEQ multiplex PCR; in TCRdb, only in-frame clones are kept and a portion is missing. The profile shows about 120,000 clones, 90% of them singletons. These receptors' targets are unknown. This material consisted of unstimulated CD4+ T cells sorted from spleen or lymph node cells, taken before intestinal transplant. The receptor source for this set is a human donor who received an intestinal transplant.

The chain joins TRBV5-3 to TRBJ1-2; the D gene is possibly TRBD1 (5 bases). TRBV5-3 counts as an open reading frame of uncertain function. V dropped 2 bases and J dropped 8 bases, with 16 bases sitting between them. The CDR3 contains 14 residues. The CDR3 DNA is TGTGCCAGAAGCTTAGACTTTTCAGGGTCGGGCTACACCTTC. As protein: CARSLDFSGSGYTF.

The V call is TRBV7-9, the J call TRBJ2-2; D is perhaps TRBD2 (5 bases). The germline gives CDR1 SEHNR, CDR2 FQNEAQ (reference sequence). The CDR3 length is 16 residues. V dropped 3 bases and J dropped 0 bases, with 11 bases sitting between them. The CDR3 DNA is TGTGCCAGCAGCTTTGCGGACTGGACGAACACCGGGGAGCTGTTTTTT. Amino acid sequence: CASSFADWTNTGELFF.

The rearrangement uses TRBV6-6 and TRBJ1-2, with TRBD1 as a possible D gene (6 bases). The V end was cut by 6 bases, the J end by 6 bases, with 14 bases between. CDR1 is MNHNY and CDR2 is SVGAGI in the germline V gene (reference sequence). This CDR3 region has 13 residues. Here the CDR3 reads CASRPGQKDGYTF. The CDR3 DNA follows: TGTGCCAGCAGACCCGGACAGAAGGATGGCTACACCTTC.

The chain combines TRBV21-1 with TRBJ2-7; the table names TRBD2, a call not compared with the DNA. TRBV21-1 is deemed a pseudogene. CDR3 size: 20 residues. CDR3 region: CASSKVPTSGGPRVIYEQYF. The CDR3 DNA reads TGTGCCAGCAGCAAAGTCCCCACTAGCGGGGGGCCTCGGGTGATCTACGAGCAGTACTTC.

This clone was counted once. The CDR3 protein is CAWKEGHNEQFF. The CDR3 DNA is TGTGCCTGGAAGGAGGGACACAATGAGCAGTTCTTC. This sequence joins TRBV30 and TRBJ2-1; tentative D call: TRBD2 (6 bases). Germline values: CDR1 GTSNPN, CDR2 SVGIG (reference sequence). V was pared by 4 bases and J by 5 bases, with 9 bases between. CDR3 length: 12 amino acids.

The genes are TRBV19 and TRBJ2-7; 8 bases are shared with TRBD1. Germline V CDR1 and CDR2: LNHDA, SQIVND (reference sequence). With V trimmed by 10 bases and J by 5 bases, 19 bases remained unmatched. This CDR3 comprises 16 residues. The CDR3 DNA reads TGTGCCACCACCGGGACAGGACGGTTGGGGCGGGACGAGCAGTACTTC. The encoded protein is CATTGTGRLGRDEQYF. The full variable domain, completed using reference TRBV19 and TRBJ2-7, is DGGITQSPKYLFRKEGQNVTLSCEQNLNHDAMYWYRQDPGQGLRLIYYSQIVNDFQKGDIAEGYSVSREKKESFPLTVTSAQKNPTAFYLCATTGTGRLGRDEQYFGPGTRLTVT.

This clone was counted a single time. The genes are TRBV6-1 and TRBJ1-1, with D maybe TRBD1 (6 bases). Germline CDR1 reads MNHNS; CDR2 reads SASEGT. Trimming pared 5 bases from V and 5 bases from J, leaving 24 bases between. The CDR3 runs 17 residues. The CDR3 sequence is CASSKGVWGGAGTEAFF. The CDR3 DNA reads TGTGCCAGCAGTAAAGGGGTCTGGGGGGGGGCCGGTACTGAAGCTTTCTTT.

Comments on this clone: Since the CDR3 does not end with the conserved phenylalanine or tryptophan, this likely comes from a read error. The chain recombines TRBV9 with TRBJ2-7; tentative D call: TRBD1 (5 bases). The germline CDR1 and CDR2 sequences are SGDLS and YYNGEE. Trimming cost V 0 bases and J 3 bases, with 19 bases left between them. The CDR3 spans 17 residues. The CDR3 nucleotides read TGTGCCAGCAGCGTAGGGGGCGTAGATCACCCGATCTACGAGCAGTACCTC. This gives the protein CASSVGGVDHPIYEQYL.

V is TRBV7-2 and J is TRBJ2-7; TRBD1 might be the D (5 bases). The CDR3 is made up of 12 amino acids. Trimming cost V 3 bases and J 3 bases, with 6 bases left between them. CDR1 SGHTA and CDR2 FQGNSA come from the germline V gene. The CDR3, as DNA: TGTGCCAGCAGCTTGGACAACTACGAGCAGTACTTC. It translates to CASSLDNYEQYF.

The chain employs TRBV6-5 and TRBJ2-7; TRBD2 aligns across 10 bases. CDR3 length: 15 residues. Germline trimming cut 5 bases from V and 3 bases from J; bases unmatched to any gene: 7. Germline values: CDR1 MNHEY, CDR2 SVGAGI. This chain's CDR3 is CASSPSWTSGYEQYF. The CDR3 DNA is TGTGCCAGCAGTCCCAGTTGGACTAGCGGCTACGAGCAGTACTTC.

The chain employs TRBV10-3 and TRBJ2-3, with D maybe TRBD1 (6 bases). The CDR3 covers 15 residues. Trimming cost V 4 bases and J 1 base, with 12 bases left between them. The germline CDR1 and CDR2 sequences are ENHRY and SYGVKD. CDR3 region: CAISVGAKGTDTQYF. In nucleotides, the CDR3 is TGTGCCATCAGTGTGGGGGCCAAAGGCACAGATACGCAGTATTTT.

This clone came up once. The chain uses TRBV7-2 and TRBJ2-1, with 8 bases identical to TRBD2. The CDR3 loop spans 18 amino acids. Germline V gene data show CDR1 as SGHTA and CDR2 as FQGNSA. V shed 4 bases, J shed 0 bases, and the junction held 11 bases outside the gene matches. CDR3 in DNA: TGTGCCAGCAGCTCACCATCCCGGGGGGGGAGCTCCTACAATGAGCAGTTCTTC. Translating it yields CASSSPSRGGSSYNEQFF.

DNA of the CDR3: TGTGCCAGTAGTATACCGGGGTATAATCAGCCCCAGCATTTT. Translated, it gives CASSIPGYNQPQHF. The gene calls are TRBV19 and TRBJ1-5; the D is unclear. The CDR3 is 14 amino acids. V gave up 2 bases and J gave up 4 bases, with 9 bases separating them. Germline lookup yields CDR1 LNHDA and CDR2 SQIVND (reference sequence). Looking up the rest from reference TRBV19 and TRBJ1-5 gives the full variable domain: DGGITQSPKYLFRKEGQNVTLSCEQNLNHDAMYWYRQDPGQGLRLIYYSQIVNDFQKGDIAEGYSVSREKKESFPLTVTSAQKNPTAFYLCASSIPGYNQPQHFGDGTRLSIL.

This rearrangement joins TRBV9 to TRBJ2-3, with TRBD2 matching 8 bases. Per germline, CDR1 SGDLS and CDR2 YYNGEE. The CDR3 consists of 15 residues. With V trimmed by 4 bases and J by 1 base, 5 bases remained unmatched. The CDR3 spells CASSSPGGGTDTQYF. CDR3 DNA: TGTGCCAGCAGCTCCCCGGGGGGGGGCACAGATACGCAGTATTTT.

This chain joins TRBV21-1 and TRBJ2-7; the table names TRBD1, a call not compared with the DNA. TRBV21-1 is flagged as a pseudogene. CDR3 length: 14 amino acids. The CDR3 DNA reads TGTGCCAGCAGCATCCGGGACAGGGACTACGAGCAGTACTTC. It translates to CASSIRDRDYEQYF.

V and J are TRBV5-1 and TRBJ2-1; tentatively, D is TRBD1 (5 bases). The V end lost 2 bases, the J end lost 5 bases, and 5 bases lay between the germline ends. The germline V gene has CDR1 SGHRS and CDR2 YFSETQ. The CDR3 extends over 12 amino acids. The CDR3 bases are TGCGCCAGCAGCTTAGGGGACAATGAGCAGTTCTTC. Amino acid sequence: CASSLGDNEQFF. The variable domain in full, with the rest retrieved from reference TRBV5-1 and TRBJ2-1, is KAGVTQTPRYLIKTRGQQVTLSCSPISGHRSVSWYQQTPGQGLQFLFEYFSETQRNKGNFPGRFSGRQFSNSRSEMNVSTLELGDSALYLCASSLGDNEQFFGPGTRLTVL.

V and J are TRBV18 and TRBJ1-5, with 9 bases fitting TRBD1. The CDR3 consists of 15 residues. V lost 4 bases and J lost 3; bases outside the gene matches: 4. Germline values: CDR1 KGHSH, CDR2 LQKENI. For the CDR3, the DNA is TGTGCCAGCTCACAGGGGACAGGGAACAATCAGCCCCAGCATTTT. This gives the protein CASSQGTGNNQPQHF.

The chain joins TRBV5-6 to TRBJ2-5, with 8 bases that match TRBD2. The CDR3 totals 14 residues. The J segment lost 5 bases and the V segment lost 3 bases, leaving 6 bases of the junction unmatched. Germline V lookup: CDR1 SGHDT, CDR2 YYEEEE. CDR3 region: CASSWRGAGETQYF. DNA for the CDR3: TGTGCCAGCAGCTGGCGGGGGGCGGGGGAGACCCAGTACTTC.

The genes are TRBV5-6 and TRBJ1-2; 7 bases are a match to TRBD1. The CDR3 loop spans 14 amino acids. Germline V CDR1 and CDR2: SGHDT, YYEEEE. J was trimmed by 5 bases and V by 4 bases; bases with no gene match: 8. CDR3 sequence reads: CASSTGTAFYGYTF. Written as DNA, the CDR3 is TGTGCCAGCAGCACTGGGACAGCGTTTTATGGCTACACCTTC.

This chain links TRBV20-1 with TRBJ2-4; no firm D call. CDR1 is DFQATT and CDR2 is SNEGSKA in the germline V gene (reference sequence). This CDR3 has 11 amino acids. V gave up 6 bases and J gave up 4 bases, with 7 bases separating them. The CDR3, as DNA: TGCAGTGCCCCGACAAAAAACATTCAGTACTTC. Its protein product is CSAPTKNIQYF.

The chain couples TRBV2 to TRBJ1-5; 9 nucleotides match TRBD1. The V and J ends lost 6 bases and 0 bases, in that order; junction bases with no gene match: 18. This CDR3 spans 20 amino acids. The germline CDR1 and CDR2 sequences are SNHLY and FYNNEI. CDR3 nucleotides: TGTGCCAGCAGCACAGGGACAGGGAGGATGGGGACATATAGCAATCAGCCCCAGCATTTT. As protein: CASSTGTGRMGTYSNQPQHF.

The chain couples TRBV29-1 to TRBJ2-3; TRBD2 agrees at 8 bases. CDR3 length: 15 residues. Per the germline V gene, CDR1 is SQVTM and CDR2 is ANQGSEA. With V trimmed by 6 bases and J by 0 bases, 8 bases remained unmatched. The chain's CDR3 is CSVGRTSKSTDTQYF. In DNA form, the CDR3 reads TGCAGCGTGGGAAGGACTAGCAAGAGCACAGATACGCAGTATTTT.

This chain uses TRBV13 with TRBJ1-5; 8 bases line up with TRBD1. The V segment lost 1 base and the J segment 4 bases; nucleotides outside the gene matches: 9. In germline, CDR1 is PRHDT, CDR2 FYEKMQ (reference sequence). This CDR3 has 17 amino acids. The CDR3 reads CASSLARGQSGNQPQHF. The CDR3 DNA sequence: TGTGCCAGCAGCTTAGCCAGGGGGCAGAGTGGGAATCAGCCCCAGCATTTT.

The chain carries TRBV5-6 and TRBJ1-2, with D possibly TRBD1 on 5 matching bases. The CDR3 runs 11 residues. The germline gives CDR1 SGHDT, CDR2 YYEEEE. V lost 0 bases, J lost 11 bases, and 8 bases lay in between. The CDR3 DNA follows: TGTGCCAGCAGCTTGGCAGGGATGTACACCTTC. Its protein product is CASSLAGMYTF.

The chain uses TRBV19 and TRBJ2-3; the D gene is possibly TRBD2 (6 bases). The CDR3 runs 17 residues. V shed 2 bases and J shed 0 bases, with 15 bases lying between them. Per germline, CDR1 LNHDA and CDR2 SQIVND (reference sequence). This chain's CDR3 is CASSISGISGSTDTQYF. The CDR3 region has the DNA TGTGCCAGTAGTATAAGCGGTATAAGCGGGAGCACAGATACGCAGTATTTT.